The source of this TCR beta chain is a study of shared clonotypes between healthy human individuals. Study conclusions and caveats: Even with large depth, rarefaction showed that sorted-subset sequencing was incomplete.

The repertoire was sequenced with immunoSEQ multiplex PCR; TCRdb's copy has only in-frame clones and lacks some. This sample has hundreds of thousands of clones, with 95% to 96% found just once. The naive CD8 population came from CD45RO-negative cells selected for CCR7, without terminally differentiated effector memory CD45RA+ cells. A remark on this clone: Its antigen is unidentified.

Germline V gives CDR1 MNHEY, CDR2 SMNVEV (reference sequence). Losses at the gene ends were 8 bases for V and 5 bases for J; bases not matched to a gene: 11. The CDR3 extends over 16 amino acids. The clonotype was recovered from a woman in her twenties or thirties in good health. The chain employs TRBV27 and TRBJ2-5; 13 bases are a match to TRBD2. The source material was naive CD8+ T cells sorted from blood. CDR3 DNA: TGTGCCAGCGGTAACCCGGGACTAGCGGGATTGGAGACCCAGTACTTC. This sequence encodes CASGNPGLAGLETQYF.